This TCR beta chain stems from a study of cytomegalovirus exposure and HLA in healthy donors. The CDR3 is made up of 14 amino acids. Per the germline V gene, CDR1 is SGHVS and CDR2 is FQNEAQ. V lost 1 base and J lost 3, with 9 bases in between. The PCR contained 60 Vbeta and 13 Jbeta primers. The repertoire was sequenced with immunoSEQ multiplex PCR; TCRdb's copy has only in-frame clones and lacks some. The profile shows roughly 120,000 clones, roughly 80% of them singletons. The clonotype was recovered from a female donor in good health and CMV-seropositive. Sequenced material: PBMCs. The chain uses TRBV7-8 and TRBJ1-1, with no clear D. The CDR3 protein is CASSLGPGYTEAFF. DNA of the CDR3: TGTGCCAGCAGCTTAGGACCCGGGTACACTGAAGCTTTCTTT.